This TCR beta chain originates from a study of blood T cell repertoires in COVID-19. Only in-frame clones appear in the TCRdb table, and some are missing; sequencing was by immunoSEQ multiplex PCR. This sample yields 150,000 or so clones, of which approximately 87% are seen a single time; about 6.5% belongs to the top ten. The CDR3 contains 13 residues. The germline V gene encodes CDR1 SQVTM and CDR2 ANQGSEA. Trimming removed 6 bases from V and 6 bases from J, with 17 bases in between. The chain links TRBV29-1 to TRBJ1-2; D is possibly TRBD1 (5 bases). Sequencing was carried out using peripheral blood. The sequence derives from a man older than 75 with acute or convalescent COVID-19. CDR3 in DNA: TGCAGCGTCTCGGCGGGGGAAACGGATGGCTACACCTTC. Its protein is CSVSAGETDGYTF.